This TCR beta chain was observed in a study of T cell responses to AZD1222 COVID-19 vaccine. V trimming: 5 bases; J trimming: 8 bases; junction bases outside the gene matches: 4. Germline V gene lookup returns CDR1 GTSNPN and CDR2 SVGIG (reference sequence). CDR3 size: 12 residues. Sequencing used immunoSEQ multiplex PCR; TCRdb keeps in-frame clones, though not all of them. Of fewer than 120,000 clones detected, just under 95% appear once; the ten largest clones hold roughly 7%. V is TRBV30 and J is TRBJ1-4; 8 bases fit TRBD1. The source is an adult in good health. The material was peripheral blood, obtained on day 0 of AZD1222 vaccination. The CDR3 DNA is TGTGCCTGGCAGACAGGGGACGAAAAACTGTTTTTT. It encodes CAWQTGDEKLFF. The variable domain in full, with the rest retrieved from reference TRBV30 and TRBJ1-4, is SQTIHQWPATLVQPVGSPLSLECTVEGTSNPNLYWYRQAAGRGLQLLFYSVGIGQISSEVPQNLSASRPQDRQFILSSKKLLLSDSGFYLCAWQTGDEKLFFGSGTQLSVL.